Listed here are 5 T cell receptor beta chains from one sample, sequenced in a study of blood T cell repertoires in COVID-19. The protocol was immunoSEQ multiplex PCR, while the TCRdb copy is restricted to in-frame clones and leaves out a portion. The data show about 100,000 clones, approximately 80% seen once. The sample comprised peripheral blood. The receptors come from a man in his 70s with active or convalescent COVID-19.

This clone was detected only once. J is TRBJ2-7 and V is TRBV2; maybe TRBD1 (6 bases). Germline CDR1 and CDR2: SNHLY and FYNNEI. V lost 7 bases and J lost 4, with 14 bases in between. The CDR3 totals 13 residues. CDR3 coding DNA: TGTGCCAGCACCTTTACACAGGGTTACGAGCAGTACTTC. Translated, it gives CASTFTQGYEQYF.

This CDR3 is CASSDQGLTYEQYF. CDR3 nucleotides: TGTGCCAGCAGTGATCAGGGATTGACCTACGAGCAGTACTTC. This chain joins TRBV2 and TRBJ2-7; D is perhaps TRBD1 (5 bases). Germline V CDR1 and CDR2: SNHLY, FYNNEI. The CDR3 is made up of 14 amino acids. Trimming removed 3 bases from V and 2 bases from J, with 11 bases in between. Full variable domain (missing parts from reference TRBV2 and TRBJ2-7): EPEVTQTPSHQVTQMGQEVILRCVPISNHLYFYWYRQILGQKVEFLVSFYNNEISEKSEIFDDQFSVERPDGSNFTLKIRSTKLEDSAMYFCASSDQGLTYEQYFGPGTRLTVT.

This chain joins TRBV5-1 and TRBJ2-3, with a possible D match to TRBD1 (5 bases). This CDR3 spans 15 amino acids. The V end lost 3 bases, the J end lost 0 bases, and 11 bases lay between the germline ends. Germline V gene data show CDR1 as SGHRS and CDR2 as YFSETQ. Written as DNA, the CDR3 is TGCGCCAGCAGCTGGCAGGGCCTTAGCACAGATACGCAGTATTTT. Translating it yields CASSWQGLSTDTQYF. The whole variable domain, filled in from reference TRBV5-1 and TRBJ2-3, reads KAGVTQTPRYLIKTRGQQVTLSCSPISGHRSVSWYQQTPGQGLQFLFEYFSETQRNKGNFPGRFSGRQFSNSRSEMNVSTLELGDSALYLCASSWQGLSTDTQYFGPGTRLTVL.

This clone has just a few counts. The chain combines TRBV7-4 with TRBJ2-7, with a possible D match to TRBD1 (6 bases). Trimming cost V 1 base and J 5 bases, with 21 bases left between them. CDR3 length equals 17 residues. Germline CDR1 SGHVT, CDR2 SQSDAQ. CDR3 sequence reads: CASSLDENREKLDEQYF. The DNA for the CDR3 is TGTGCCAGCAGCTTAGACGAAAACAGGGAGAAGCTCGACGAGCAGTACTTC.

The chain combines TRBV5-4 with TRBJ2-5; D might be TRBD2 (6 bases). Germline V gene lookup returns CDR1 SGHNT and CDR2 YYREEE (reference sequence). The CDR3 contains 14 residues. The V end was cut by 1 base, the J end by 4 bases, with 11 bases between. This CDR3 is CASSLKASVETQYF. CDR3 coding DNA: TGTGCCAGCAGCTTGAAAGCTAGCGTAGAGACCCAGTACTTC.